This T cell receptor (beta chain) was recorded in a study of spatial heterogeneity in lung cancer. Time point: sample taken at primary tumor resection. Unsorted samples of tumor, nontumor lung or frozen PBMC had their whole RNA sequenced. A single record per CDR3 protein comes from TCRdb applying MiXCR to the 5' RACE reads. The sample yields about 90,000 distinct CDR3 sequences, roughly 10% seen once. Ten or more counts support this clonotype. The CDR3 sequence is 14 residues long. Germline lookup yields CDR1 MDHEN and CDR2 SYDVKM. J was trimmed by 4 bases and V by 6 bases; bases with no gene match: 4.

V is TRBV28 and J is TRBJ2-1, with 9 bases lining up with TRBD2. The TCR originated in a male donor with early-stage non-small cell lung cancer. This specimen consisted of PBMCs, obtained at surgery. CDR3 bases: TGTGCCAGCAGCCTGGCGGGGGGGTACAATGAGCAGTTCTTC. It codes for CASSLAGGYNEQFF.